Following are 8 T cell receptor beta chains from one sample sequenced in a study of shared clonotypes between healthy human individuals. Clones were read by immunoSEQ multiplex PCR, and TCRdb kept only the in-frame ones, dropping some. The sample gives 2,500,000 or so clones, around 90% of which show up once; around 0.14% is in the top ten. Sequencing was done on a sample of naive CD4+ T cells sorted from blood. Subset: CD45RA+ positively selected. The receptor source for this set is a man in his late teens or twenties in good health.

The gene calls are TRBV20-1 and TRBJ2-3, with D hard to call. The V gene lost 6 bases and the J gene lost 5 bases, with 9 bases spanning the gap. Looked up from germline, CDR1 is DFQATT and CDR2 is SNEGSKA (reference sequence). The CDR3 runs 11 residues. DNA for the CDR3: TGCAGTGCCCAGACCCGAGATACGCAGTATTTT. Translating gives CSAQTRDTQYF.

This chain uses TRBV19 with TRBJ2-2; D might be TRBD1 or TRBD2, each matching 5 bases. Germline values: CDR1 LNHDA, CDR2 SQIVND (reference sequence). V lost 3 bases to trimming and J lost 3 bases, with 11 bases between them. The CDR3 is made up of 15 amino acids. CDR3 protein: CASSIRGRDTGELFF. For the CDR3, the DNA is TGTGCCAGTAGTATTAGGGGACGGGACACCGGGGAGCTGTTTTTT.

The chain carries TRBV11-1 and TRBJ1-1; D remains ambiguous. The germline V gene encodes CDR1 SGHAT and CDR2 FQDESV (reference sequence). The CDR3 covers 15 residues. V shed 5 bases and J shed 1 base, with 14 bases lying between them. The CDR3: CASSESGRRNTEAFF. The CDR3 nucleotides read TGTGCCAGCAGCGAGTCAGGCCGCCGGAACACTGAAGCTTTCTTT.

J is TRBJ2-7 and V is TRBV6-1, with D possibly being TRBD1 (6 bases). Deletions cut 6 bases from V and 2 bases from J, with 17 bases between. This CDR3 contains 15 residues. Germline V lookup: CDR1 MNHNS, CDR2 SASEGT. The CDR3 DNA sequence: TGTGCCAGCAGCCCACAGGGTGGTGGGACCTACGAGCAGTACTTC. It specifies CASSPQGGGTYEQYF.

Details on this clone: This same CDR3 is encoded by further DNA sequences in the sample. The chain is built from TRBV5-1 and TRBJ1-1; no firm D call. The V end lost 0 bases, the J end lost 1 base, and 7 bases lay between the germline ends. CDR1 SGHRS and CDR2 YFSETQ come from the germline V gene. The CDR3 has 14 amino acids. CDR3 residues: CASSLGPSNTEAFF. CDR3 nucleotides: TGCGCCAGCAGCTTGGGACCGTCGAACACTGAAGCTTTCTTT. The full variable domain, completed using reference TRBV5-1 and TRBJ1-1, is KAGVTQTPRYLIKTRGQQVTLSCSPISGHRSVSWYQQTPGQGLQFLFEYFSETQRNKGNFPGRFSGRQFSNSRSEMNVSTLELGDSALYLCASSLGPSNTEAFFGQGTRLTVV.

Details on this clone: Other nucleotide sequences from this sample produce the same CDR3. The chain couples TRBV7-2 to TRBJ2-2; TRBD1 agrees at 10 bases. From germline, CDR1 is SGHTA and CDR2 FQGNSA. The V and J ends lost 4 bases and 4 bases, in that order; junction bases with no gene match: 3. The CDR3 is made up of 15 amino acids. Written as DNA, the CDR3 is TGTGCCAGCAGCTCCGGACAGGGGGGCACCGGGGAGCTGTTTTTT. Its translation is CASSSGQGGTGELFF.

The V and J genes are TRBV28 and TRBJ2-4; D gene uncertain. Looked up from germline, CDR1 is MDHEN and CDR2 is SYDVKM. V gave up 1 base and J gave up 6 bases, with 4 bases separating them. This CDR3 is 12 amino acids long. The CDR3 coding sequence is TGTGCCAGCAGTTTATCGCGAAACATTCAGTACTTC. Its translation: CASSLSRNIQYF.

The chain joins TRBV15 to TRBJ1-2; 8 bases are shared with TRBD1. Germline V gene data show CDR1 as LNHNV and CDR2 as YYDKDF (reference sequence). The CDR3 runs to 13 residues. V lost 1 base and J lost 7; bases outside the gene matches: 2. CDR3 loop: CATSRAGGIGYTF. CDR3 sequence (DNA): TGTGCCACCAGCAGAGCAGGGGGCATTGGCTACACCTTC.